The 25 T cell receptor beta chains reported below all come from one sample, sequenced in a study of regulatory T cells in long-lasting Graves disease. As for time point: newly diagnosed GD, antithyroid drugs for less than 3 months. RNA extracted from PBMCs served as the sequencing template. According to the study, TCR beta libraries were built with iRepertoire HTBI primers and CDR3-region Arm-PCR. TCRdb analysed the multiplex PCR reads with MiXCR anew, one entry per CDR3 protein. The profile shows approximately 470,000 distinct CDR3 sequences, roughly 15% of them singletons. This same sample was also taken into another study, of T cells in Graves' hyperthyroidism and ophthalmopathy.

Sequenced material: peripheral blood mononuclear cells (PBMCs), taken at new diagnosis, from a patient treated with antithyroid drugs. Every receptor here comes from a man aged 40-55 years with Graves disease.

This clonotype showed up many times. V usage is TRBV3-1 and J usage is TRBJ1-1; D not resolved. Germline CDR1 is LGHDT and CDR2 is YNNKEL (reference sequence). This CDR3 has 13 amino acids. V shed 4 bases and J shed 8 bases, with 14 bases lying between them. For the CDR3, the DNA is TGTGCCAGCAGCCGAGTCGAAGGACGGGAAGCTTTCTTT. This translates into CASSRVEGREAFF.

As for this clonotype: This sequence may be a read error, since a much larger clone differs from it by one base. CDR3 bases: TGTGCCAGCAGCCCAGGGGTCCGGTACGCCTACAATGAGCAGTTCTTC. Translating it yields CASSPGVRYAYNEQFF. The chain recombines TRBV11-3 with TRBJ2-5, with a possible D match to TRBD1 (6 bases). TRBJ2-1 explains the end of the DNA better; the J call may be wrong. Germline V gene data show CDR1 as SGHNT and CDR2 as YENEEA. This CDR3 is 16 amino acids long.

This clonotype occurred many times. V usage is TRBV7-9 and J usage is TRBJ2-7; 11 bases are shared with TRBD2. The CDR3 spans 15 residues. Per the germline V gene, CDR1 is SEHNR and CDR2 is FQNEAQ (reference sequence). After removal of 4 bases from V and 4 bases from J, the junction contained 6 bases not matched to a gene. The CDR3, as DNA: TGTGCCAGCAGCTACACTAGCGGGAGTAGTTACGAGCAGTACTTC. Translation gives CASSYTSGSSYEQYF.

This clonotype was seen ten or more times. The chain carries TRBV2 and TRBJ2-1; D perhaps matches TRBD2 (6 bases). Germline V gene sequence: CDR1 SNHLY, CDR2 FYNNEI. This CDR3 is 13 amino acids long. The V and J ends lost 11 bases and 5 bases respectively, with 16 bases between them. The CDR3 spells CAGLTRADNEQFF. The CDR3 coding sequence is TGTGCCGGACTGACTAGAGCGGACAATGAGCAGTTCTTC.

Only a few counts were recorded for this clonotype. The CDR3 sequence: CASRPEQGTTGNQPQHF. CDR3 bases: TGTGCCAGCCGACCCGAACAGGGCACAACGGGCAATCAGCCCCAGCATTTT. V usage is TRBV19 and J usage is TRBJ1-5; D is perhaps TRBD1 (6 bases). Per germline, CDR1 LNHDA and CDR2 SQIVND (reference sequence). V lost 9 bases to trimming and J lost 2 bases, with 23 bases between them. CDR3 length: 17 residues. Looking up the rest from reference TRBV19 and TRBJ1-5 gives the full variable domain: DGGITQSPKYLFRKEGQNVTLSCEQNLNHDAMYWYRQDPGQGLRLIYYSQIVNDFQKGDIAEGYSVSREKKESFPLTVTSAQKNPTAFYLCASRPEQGTTGNQPQHFGDGTRLSIL.

In its sample, this clonotype was seen many times. The chain combines TRBV20-1 with TRBJ2-5, with D maybe TRBD2 (5 bases). V lost 0 bases and J lost 0, with 11 bases in between. Germline loops: CDR1 DFQATT, CDR2 SNEGSKA (reference sequence). This CDR3 is 15 amino acids long. CDR3 coding DNA: TGCAGTGCTAGAGATGACTACAGACACCAAGAGACCCAGTACTTC. This gives the protein CSARDDYRHQETQYF.

This clonotype appeared a few times. The chain couples TRBV9 to TRBJ2-7, with 7 nucleotides matching TRBD2. V gave up 0 bases and J gave up 6 bases; unmatched junction bases: 12. Germline values: CDR1 SGDLS, CDR2 YYNGEE. CDR3 length equals 16 residues. The CDR3 region is CASSVGRTGGTVEQYF. In DNA form, the CDR3 reads TGTGCCAGCAGCGTAGGGCGAACGGGAGGAACCGTCGAGCAGTACTTC.

This clonotype appeared many times. The chain combines TRBV11-2 with TRBJ2-1, with D possibly TRBD2 on 6 matching bases. Per germline, CDR1 SGHAT and CDR2 FQNNGV. This CDR3 has 16 residues. V lost 5 bases and J 0 bases, leaving 14 bases between the germline ends. Here the CDR3 reads CASSLFGRGSYNEQFF. The CDR3 bases are TGTGCCAGCAGCCTCTTCGGGCGGGGCTCCTACAATGAGCAGTTCTTC.

This clonotype occurred a few times. The CDR3 loop is CASSLAERGTDTQYF. DNA for the CDR3: TGCGCCAGCAGCTTGGCGGAGAGAGGAACAGATACGCAGTATTTT. The chain recombines TRBV5-1 with TRBJ2-3; D gene uncertain. CDR1 and CDR2 from the germline V gene are SGHRS and YFSETQ. The CDR3 is 15 residues long. Trimming removed 0 bases at V and 3 bases at J, with 11 bases between. Based on the CDR3 plus reference TRBV5-1 and TRBJ2-3, the full variable domain is KAGVTQTPRYLIKTRGQQVTLSCSPISGHRSVSWYQQTPGQGLQFLFEYFSETQRNKGNFPGRFSGRQFSNSRSEMNVSTLELGDSALYLCASSLAERGTDTQYFGPGTRLTVL.

The chain carries TRBV2 and TRBJ1-1; D ambiguous. Germline V gives CDR1 SNHLY, CDR2 FYNNEI. This CDR3 spans 15 amino acids. V gave up 7 bases and J gave up 3 bases, with 18 bases separating them. CDR3: CASTTAAPSYTEAFF. The CDR3 DNA is TGTGCCAGCACCACCGCGGCACCTTCGTACACTGAAGCTTTCTTT.

In this sample, this clonotype turned up many times. The chain links TRBV5-1 to TRBJ2-1; D is ambiguous. The CDR3 length is 13 residues. Germline values: CDR1 SGHRS, CDR2 YFSETQ. Trimming stripped 4 bases from V and 2 bases from J, with 7 bases between. Here the CDR3 reads CASSGVPYNEQFF. For the CDR3, the DNA is TGCGCCAGCAGCGGCGTTCCCTACAATGAGCAGTTCTTC.

With respect to this clonotype: A much larger clone is a single base away; this may be a read error. The chain has TRBV2 and TRBJ1-1; 7 bases match TRBD1. Germline-derived CDR1 and CDR2 are SNHLY and FYNNEI. The CDR3 sequence is 15 residues long. Trimming at V came to 6 bases and at J to 6 bases, leaving 13 bases not matched to a gene. CDR3 amino acids: CASRAETGWVAEAFF. For the CDR3, the DNA is TGTGCCAGCAGGGCCGAGACAGGGTGGGTCGCTGAAGCTTTCTTT.

This clonotype was picked up many times. The chain recombines TRBV20-1 with TRBJ2-5; no reliable D call. CDR1 and CDR2 from the germline V gene are DFQATT and SNEGSKA (reference sequence). CDR3 length: 12 residues. Trimming pared 3 bases from V and 5 bases from J, leaving 10 bases between. CDR3 DNA sequence: TGCAGTGCTAGGGTGGGGTGGGAGACCCAGTACTTC. Its protein product is CSARVGWETQYF.

This clonotype was counted only a few times. The chain employs TRBV19 and TRBJ2-1; the match to TRBD2 covers 10 bases. The CDR3 runs to 14 residues. Germline V gene lookup returns CDR1 LNHDA and CDR2 SQIVND (reference sequence). Trimming at V came to 6 bases and at J to 9 bases, leaving 8 bases not matched to a gene. CDR3 sequence reads: CASSSGTSDLEQFF. The CDR3 nucleotides are TGTGCCAGTAGCTCCGGGACTAGCGATCTTGAGCAGTTCTTC. Using reference TRBV19 and TRBJ2-1 for the parts outside the CDR3, the full variable domain is DGGITQSPKYLFRKEGQNVTLSCEQNLNHDAMYWYRQDPGQGLRLIYYSQIVNDFQKGDIAEGYSVSREKKESFPLTVTSAQKNPTAFYLCASSSGTSDLEQFFGPGTRLTVL.

This clonotype showed up just a few times. The chain carries TRBV9 and TRBJ2-3, with D possibly being TRBD1 (5 bases). V lost 0 bases and J lost 2, with 13 bases in between. The CDR3 is 16 amino acids. The germline V gene encodes CDR1 SGDLS and CDR2 YYNGEE. In DNA form, the CDR3 reads TGTGCCAGCAGCGTAGTGGCAGGGCCGACCACAGATACGCAGTATTTT. Amino acids: CASSVVAGPTTDTQYF.

Many counts were recorded for this clonotype. The chain has TRBV28 and TRBJ2-3; D may be TRBD1 (6 bases). Trimming took off 5 bases at V and 0 bases at J, with 12 bases between the two ends. This CDR3 has 15 residues. Germline lookup yields CDR1 MDHEN and CDR2 SYDVKM. In nucleotides, the CDR3 is TGTGCCAGCAGTGGACAGCCACCGAGCACAGATACGCAGTATTTT. As protein: CASSGQPPSTDTQYF.

This clonotype was seen many times. This sequence joins TRBV11-2 and TRBJ2-5; a possible D gene is TRBD2 (6 bases). CDR3 length: 15 residues. V lost 0 bases, J lost 5 bases, and 13 bases lay in between. Germline assignment: CDR1 SGHAT and CDR2 FQNNGV. The CDR3, as DNA: TGTGCCAGCAGCTTAGATCGAGGAGGGCGGGAGACCCAGTACTTC. Residues: CASSLDRGGRETQYF.

This clonotype was recorded at least ten times. The chain carries TRBV20-1 and TRBJ2-7; no clear D gene. V was shortened by 3 bases and J by 4 bases, with 7 bases between the two germline ends. The V gene's germline CDR1 is DFQATT and CDR2 SNEGSKA (reference sequence). The CDR3 has 11 residues. The CDR3 spells CSASKGYEQYF. The CDR3 coding sequence is TGCAGTGCTAGCAAAGGTTACGAGCAGTACTTC.

This clonotype was recorded a few times. The J gene is TRBJ2-4, the V gene TRBV19; 7 bases match TRBD2. With V trimmed by 4 bases and J by 0 bases, 3 bases remained unmatched. From germline, CDR1 is LNHDA and CDR2 SQIVND (reference sequence). This CDR3 region has 15 residues. The CDR3 DNA is TGTGCCAGTAGTAAAATAGCGGGAGCCAAAAACATTCAGTACTTC. Translated: CASSKIAGAKNIQYF.

This chain uses TRBV28 with TRBJ2-1, with 9 bases identical to TRBD1. CDR3 length: 11 residues. J gave up 10 bases and V 6 bases, and 1 base lay outside the gene matches. Germline V lookup: CDR1 MDHEN, CDR2 SYDVKM. CDR3 protein: CASRGTGEQFF. The DNA of the CDR3 is TGTGCCAGCAGAGGGACAGGGGAGCAGTTCTTC.

The J gene is TRBJ2-3, the V gene TRBV20-1; D is uncertain. V dropped 0 bases and J dropped 0 bases, with 13 bases sitting between them. The CDR3 spans 16 residues. Germline loops: CDR1 DFQATT, CDR2 SNEGSKA (reference sequence). CDR3 coding DNA: TGCAGTGCTAGAGATCTGTCGGTCGCCAGCACAGATACGCAGTATTTT. Protein sequence: CSARDLSVASTDTQYF.

This clonotype was picked up many times. V and J are TRBV5-1 and TRBJ2-1; D gene ambiguous. V was trimmed by 4 bases and J by 1 base, leaving 12 bases between them. This CDR3 has 15 residues. CDR1 and CDR2 (germline): SGHRS, YFSETQ. CDR3 bases: TGCGCCAGCAGCGGTTTCAGCTTATCCTACAATGAGCAGTTCTTC. This translates into CASSGFSLSYNEQFF.

V and J are TRBV24-1 and TRBJ2-1; D might be TRBD1 (5 bases). V dropped 3 bases and J dropped 4 bases, with 18 bases sitting between them. The CDR3 runs 17 residues. Germline V gene data show CDR1 as KGHDR and CDR2 as SFDVKD. The DNA of the CDR3 is TGTGCCACCAGTGATAATACAGGAGTCCGGTTTTACAATGAGCAGTTCTTC. Protein sequence: CATSDNTGVRFYNEQFF.

The sample holds many counts of this clonotype. The chain is built from TRBV6-2 or TRBV6-3 and TRBJ1-2, with D unresolved. The V end was cut by 4 bases, the J end by 8 bases, with 20 bases between. The CDR3 is made up of 15 amino acids. The germline V gene encodes CDR1 MNHEY and CDR2 SVGEGT. The CDR3 nucleotides are TGTGCCAGCAGTTCCCGGGTAGGGAGTCTCTCCGGCTACACCTTC. Translation: CASSSRVGSLSGYTF.

This clonotype was counted at least ten times. This sequence joins TRBV15 and TRBJ2-1; the match to TRBD2 covers 9 bases. CDR1 is LNHNV and CDR2 is YYDKDF in the germline V gene (reference sequence). The CDR3 is 15 amino acids. V was pared by 0 bases and J by 8 bases, with 5 bases of the junction left unmatched. The CDR3: CATSRDGTSSHEQFF. DNA for the CDR3: TGTGCCACCAGCAGAGATGGGACTAGCTCCCATGAGCAGTTCTTC. The full variable domain, with the rest looked up from reference TRBV15 and TRBJ2-1, is DAMVIQNPRYQVTQFGKPVTLSCSQTLNHNVMYWYQQKSSQAPKLLFHYYDKDFNNEADTPDNFQSRRPNTSFCFLDIRSPGLGDTAMYLCATSRDGTSSHEQFFGPGTRLTVL.